A single T cell receptor (beta chain) is shown here with its context. Its antigen is undetermined. This specimen belongs to a study of T cell repertoires in cytomegalovirus infection. Looking at the study overall: Peptides in the study included HLA-C-restricted and HLA-B-restricted CMV epitopes. CMV infection together with matching HLA type was indicated by public TCR beta signatures.

Study-level results: Clonotypes of TCR beta that were HLA-C-restricted and CMV-specific dominated the ex vivo response.

The germline CDR1 and CDR2 sequences are MNHEY and SVGEGT. With 2 bases removed from V and 8 bases from J, the gap between germline ends came to 19 bases. There are 16 residues in the CDR3. TCRdb passed the reads through MiXCR, listing each CDR3 protein once. The sample lists about 110,000 distinct CDR3 sequences, around 31% occurring once. The gene calls are TRBV6-2 or TRBV6-3 and TRBJ2-1, with D maybe TRBD2 (6 bases). This clonotype originated in a human donor in good health (CMV status not recorded). Some clones in this sample may be carry-over from other donors' samples. The input for sequencing was CD8+ T cells from cultured PBMCs, taken from culture after CMV antigen stimulation. This CDR3 reads CASSYVALARGDEQFF. The CDR3 DNA is TGTGCCAGCAGTTACGTCGCTCTAGCTCGCGGGGATGAGCAGTTCTTC.